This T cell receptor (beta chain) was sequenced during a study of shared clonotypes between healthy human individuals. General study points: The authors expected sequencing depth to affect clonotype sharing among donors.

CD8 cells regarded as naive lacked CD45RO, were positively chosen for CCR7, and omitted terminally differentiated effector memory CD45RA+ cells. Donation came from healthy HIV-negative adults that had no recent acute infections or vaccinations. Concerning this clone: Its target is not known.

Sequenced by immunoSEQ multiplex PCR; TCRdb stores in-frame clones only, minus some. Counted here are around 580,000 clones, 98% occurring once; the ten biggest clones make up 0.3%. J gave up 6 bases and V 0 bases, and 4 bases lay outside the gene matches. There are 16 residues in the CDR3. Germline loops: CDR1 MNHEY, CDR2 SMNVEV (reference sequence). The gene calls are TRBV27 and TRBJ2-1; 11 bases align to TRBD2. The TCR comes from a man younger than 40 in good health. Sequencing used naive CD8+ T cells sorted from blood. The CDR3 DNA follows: TGTGCCAGCAGTTTATCGTGGCTAGCGGGAGGCAATGAGCAGTTCTTC. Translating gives CASSLSWLAGGNEQFF.